Following are 23 T cell receptor beta chains from one sample sequenced in a study of cytomegalovirus exposure and HLA in healthy donors. TCRdb's table, derived via immunoSEQ multiplex PCR, lists solely in-frame clones and lacks some. The top ten clones hold under 1.5% of a sample with over 110,000 clones, 84% of them seen once. The specimen was PBMCs. The receptors shown here come from a woman aged 25 to 39 in good health and CMV-seronegative.

The chain is built from TRBV27 and TRBJ2-5, with TRBD1 as a possible D gene (6 bases). This CDR3 has 14 residues. The germline gives CDR1 MNHEY, CDR2 SMNVEV (reference sequence). The V and J ends lost 3 bases and 7 bases respectively, with 15 bases between them. CDR3 sequence (DNA): TGTGCCAGCAGTTTTTACCAGGGGACGGGGACCCAGTACTTC. Its translation: CASSFYQGTGTQYF.

The chain carries TRBV6-1 and TRBJ1-3; D perhaps matches TRBD1 (6 bases). CDR3 length: 14 amino acids. Trimming left V 4 bases short and J 5 bases short, with 12 bases between. Germline CDR1 MNHNS, CDR2 SASEGT. The CDR3 DNA sequence: TGTGCCAGCAGTGCCACAGGGTCCCGAAACACCATATATTTT. It is translated as CASSATGSRNTIYF.

CDR3 sequence reads: CASGFRTSGGGSDTQYF. The CDR3 DNA sequence: TGTGCCAGCGGGTTCAGGACTAGCGGGGGGGGCTCAGATACGCAGTATTTT. The gene calls are TRBV27 and TRBJ2-3; 15 bases match TRBD2. Germline trimming cut 8 bases from V and 4 bases from J; bases unmatched to any gene: 10. This CDR3 has 17 residues. The germline V gene has CDR1 MNHEY and CDR2 SMNVEV (reference sequence).

Written as DNA, the CDR3 is TGTGCCAGTATTCCGACAGCCTCTGGAAACACCATATATTTT. Amino acids: CASIPTASGNTIYF. The rearrangement joins TRBV28 to TRBJ1-3, with a possible D match to TRBD1 (5 bases). Germline V gene lookup returns CDR1 MDHEN and CDR2 SYDVKM. The length of the CDR3 is 14 residues. V lost 9 bases to trimming and J lost 0 bases, with 12 bases between them.

V and J are TRBV10-1 and TRBJ1-2; 8 bases match TRBD1. Looked up from germline, CDR1 is WNHNN and CDR2 is SYGVQD (reference sequence). Trimming took 2 bases from V and 6 from J; bases not matched to a gene: 5. CDR3 length: 14 residues. Here the CDR3 DNA reads TGCGCCAGCAGTGAGGGACAGGGCAGTCATGGCTACACCTTC. This translates into CASSEGQGSHGYTF.

The chain employs TRBV4-2 and TRBJ2-5, with a weak D call TRBD2 (5 bases). Germline V gene sequence: CDR1 LGHNA, CDR2 YNFKEQ. The CDR3 runs to 15 residues. Trimming left V 1 base short and J 5 bases short, with 14 bases between. The CDR3: CASSQGTVSSETQYF. The CDR3 nucleotides read TGTGCCAGCAGCCAAGGGACTGTGAGTAGTGAGACCCAGTACTTC.

This sequence joins TRBV5-1 and TRBJ2-2; 7 bases are shared with TRBD1. The CDR3 consists of 16 residues. V lost 1 base, J lost 0 bases, and 3 bases stayed unmatched. Germline V CDR1 and CDR2: SGHRS, YFSETQ. The CDR3 nucleotides are TGCGCCAGCAGCTTGACGGGACAGTCGAACACCGGGGAGCTGTTTTTT. Residues: CASSLTGQSNTGELFF.

The V call is TRBV4-1, the J call TRBJ2-7; D gene ambiguous. The CDR3 length is 14 residues. V was pared by 0 bases and J by 5 bases, with 11 bases between. The V gene's germline CDR1 is MGHRA and CDR2 YSYEKL. This CDR3 is CASSQDSQFNEQYF. The DNA for the CDR3 is TGCGCCAGCAGCCAAGATAGCCAGTTTAACGAGCAGTACTTC.

The chain has TRBV30 and TRBJ2-1; D might be TRBD2 (7 bases). Germline CDR1 and CDR2: GTSNPN and SVGIG (reference sequence). This CDR3 contains 13 residues. The V end lost 5 bases, the J end lost 5 bases, and 13 bases lay between the germline ends. CDR3 sequence: CAWGRGSNNEQFF. The CDR3 DNA sequence: TGTGCCTGGGGGAGGGGGAGTAACAATGAGCAGTTCTTC.

This chain connects TRBV5-1 to TRBJ2-7, with 13 nucleotides matching TRBD2. This CDR3 has 16 amino acids. V dropped 2 bases and J dropped 0; count of bases not matched to a gene: 2. Germline lookup yields CDR1 SGHRS and CDR2 YFSETQ. For the CDR3, the DNA is TGCGCCAGCAGCTTTGGACTAGCGGGGGACTCCTACGAGCAGTACTTC. Translation: CASSFGLAGDSYEQYF.

The chain couples TRBV7-9 to TRBJ1-1, with TRBD1 as a possible D gene (5 bases). V lost 5 bases and J 4 bases, leaving 17 bases between the germline ends. Germline values: CDR1 SEHNR, CDR2 FQNEAQ (reference sequence). CDR3 length equals 15 residues. The CDR3 region is CASSPPWGEGTEAFF. CDR3 nucleotide sequence: TGTGCCAGCAGCCCACCCTGGGGGGAGGGCACTGAAGCTTTCTTT.

This chain uses TRBV27 with TRBJ2-5, with 7 positions matching TRBD1. This CDR3 is built from 15 residues. CDR1 and CDR2 from the germline V gene are MNHEY and SMNVEV (reference sequence). The ends lost 7 bases at V and 2 bases at J; junction bases unmatched: 10. CDR3 protein: CASNLRGRGQETQYF. The CDR3 nucleotides read TGTGCCAGCAATCTGCGAGGCAGGGGGCAAGAGACCCAGTACTTC.

The J gene is TRBJ2-3, the V gene TRBV7-2; 7 positions agree with TRBD2. The germline gives CDR1 SGHTA, CDR2 FQGNSA. Losses at the gene ends were 5 bases for V and 6 bases for J; bases not matched to a gene: 5. CDR3 size: 13 residues. The CDR3 DNA reads as TGTGCCAGCAGCGACCGGGGGGTGGATACGCAGTATTTT. Amino acids: CASSDRGVDTQYF.

The chain is built from TRBV6-1 and TRBJ1-5, with a weak D call TRBD1 (6 bases). Trimming removed 7 bases from V and 4 bases from J, with 17 bases in between. CDR3 length equals 15 residues. Germline assignment: CDR1 MNHNS and CDR2 SASEGT. The CDR3 protein is CASKGQRTANQPQHF. In DNA, the CDR3 is TGTGCCAGCAAGGGCCAGAGGACAGCAAATCAGCCCCAGCATTTT.

The chain is built from TRBV30 and TRBJ1-4; D remains ambiguous. This CDR3 region has 14 residues. The ends were cut back, 0 bases at V and 0 bases at J, with 5 bases in the middle. The germline V gene has CDR1 GTSNPN and CDR2 SVGIG (reference sequence). Written as DNA, the CDR3 is TGTGCCTGGAGTGTATCGGCAACTAATGAAAAACTGTTTTTT. Amino acid sequence: CAWSVSATNEKLFF.

This clone was picked up a small number of times. CDR3 loop: CASSSHGGARDTQYF. CDR3 DNA sequence: TGTGCCAGCAGCTCCCACGGGGGGGCCAGGGATACGCAGTATTTT. The chain joins TRBV5-4 to TRBJ2-3; 8 bases align to TRBD2. The germline V gene encodes CDR1 SGHNT and CDR2 YYREEE (reference sequence). The CDR3 consists of 15 residues. Trimming cost V 3 bases and J 6 bases; bases outside gene matches: 9.

This clone was picked up a small number of times. V is TRBV2 and J is TRBJ2-7; tentatively, D is TRBD1 (6 bases). Looked up from germline, CDR1 is SNHLY and CDR2 is FYNNEI. The CDR3 loop spans 14 amino acids. Trimming took off 7 bases at V and 0 bases at J, with 13 bases between the two ends. This chain's CDR3 is CASILGQLSYEQYF. CDR3 bases: TGTGCCAGCATCCTAGGACAGCTCTCCTACGAGCAGTACTTC.

The chain is built from TRBV19 and TRBJ2-7; TRBD1 agrees at 11 bases. J lost 3 bases, V lost 3 bases, and 4 bases had no gene match. This CDR3 has 15 residues. Germline V gene lookup returns CDR1 LNHDA and CDR2 SQIVND (reference sequence). The CDR3 DNA follows: TGTGCCAGTAGTATTAGGACAGGGGGCAACTACGAGCAGTACTTC. As protein: CASSIRTGGNYEQYF.

The CDR3 protein is CASKGLWNTGELFF. The DNA of the CDR3 is TGTGCCAGCAAAGGACTGTGGAACACCGGGGAGCTGTTTTTT. The rearrangement links TRBV27 to TRBJ2-2, with TRBD2 as a possible D gene (5 bases). The germline V and J ends were trimmed by 7 bases and 1 base, with 10 bases remaining between them. The V gene's germline CDR1 is MNHEY and CDR2 SMNVEV (reference sequence). The CDR3 consists of 14 residues.

The chain links TRBV29-1 to TRBJ2-3; D not certain. CDR3 size: 13 residues. Germline CDR1 and CDR2: SQVTM and ANQGSEA. The V end was cut by 2 bases, the J end by 4 bases, with 10 bases between. CDR3 protein: CSVERLNADTQYF. CDR3 sequence (DNA): TGCAGCGTTGAAAGACTGAACGCAGATACGCAGTATTTT.

V gene TRBV5-4 combines with J gene TRBJ2-5, with 10 bases aligning to TRBD2. Trimming removed 4 bases from V and 4 bases from J; junction bases left unmatched: 7. CDR1 SGHNT and CDR2 YYREEE come from the germline V gene (reference sequence). The CDR3 is made up of 15 amino acids. The CDR3 sequence: CASSPSGGALETQYF. The CDR3, as DNA: TGTGCCAGCAGCCCCAGCGGGGGGGCCTTAGAGACCCAGTACTTC.

The chain carries TRBV6-1 and TRBJ1-4, with 9 nucleotides matching TRBD1. This CDR3 is built from 16 residues. Germline assignment: CDR1 MNHNS and CDR2 SASEGT. Losses at the gene ends were 3 bases for V and 8 bases for J; bases not matched to a gene: 10. CDR3 nucleotide sequence: TGTGCCAGCAGTGAGTACCGGGACAGGGTAGGCGAAAAACTGTTTTTT. It specifies CASSEYRDRVGEKLFF.

This chain links TRBV2 with TRBJ1-1; 9 bases fit TRBD1. Germline-derived CDR1 and CDR2 are SNHLY and FYNNEI. CDR3 size: 14 residues. Trimming cost V 6 bases and J 3 bases; bases outside gene matches: 5. The CDR3: CASRLDRGDTEAFF. The CDR3 region has the DNA TGTGCCAGCAGACTGGACAGGGGCGACACTGAAGCTTTCTTT.